Following are 22 T cell receptor beta chains from one sample sequenced in a study of vaccination effects on CD4 cells after COVID-19 (dated by TCRdb to 2021 to 2024). Libraries were built with the immunoSEQ multiplex PCR assay. The table comes from immuneACCESS by way of TCRdb, which keeps in-frame sequences with V and J called. Part of the clones is missing from these tables; in studies checked, under half for an unresolved V gene and the rest for unknown reasons. This sample has about 14,000 clones in its table, and nearly 80% of those were observed once. Around 30% of the sample is taken by the ten largest. To identify antigen-specific CD4+ T cell clonotypes by their expansion, the ViraFEST assay first stimulated PBMC with viral peptide pools and then applied TCR sequencing. After roughly 11 days of culture, CD4+ T cells were isolated with the EasySep CD4+ T cell isolation kit. PCR-confirmed SARS-CoV-2 infection had occurred in convalescent patients between March and December 2020, before the Alpha, Beta and Delta variants emerged in the United States. Each participant received two doses of an mRNA SARS-CoV-2 vaccine, either BNT162b2 or mRNA-1273.

Their cognate antigens are unknown. This sample comprised CD4+ T cells from PBMCs cultured with HCoV-NL63 spike peptides, obtained after COVID-19 vaccination. The cell subset or site label here, explained by the study, means: HCoV-NL63 spike overlapping peptide pool stimulation. These receptors came from a human donor who had a prior SARS-CoV-2 infection.

V usage is TRBV4-3 and J usage is TRBJ2-7, with D uncertain. The CDR3 length is 15 residues. CDR1 and CDR2 (germline): LGHNA, YSLEER. With 4 bases removed from V and 3 bases from J, the gap between germline ends came to 16 bases. Here the CDR3 reads CASSLRPHLVYEQYF. CDR3 bases: TGCGCCAGCAGCCTTCGACCCCATCTGGTCTACGAGCAGTACTTC.

The CDR3 loop reads CSVRKTRTGATNEKLFF. The CDR3 DNA reads as TGCAGCGTTCGAAAAACCCGGACAGGGGCAACTAATGAAAAACTGTTTTTT. The chain links TRBV29-1 to TRBJ1-4, with 9 bases that match TRBD1. CDR3 size: 17 residues. The germline V gene has CDR1 SQVTM and CDR2 ANQGSEA. After removal of 5 bases from V and 0 bases from J, the junction contained 10 bases not matched to a gene. The whole variable domain, remainder taken from reference TRBV29-1 and TRBJ1-4, is SAVISQKPSRDICQRGTSLTIQCQVDSQVTMMFWYRQQPGQSLTLIATANQGSEATYESGFVIDKFPISRPNLTFSTLTVSNMSPEDSSIYLCSVRKTRTGATNEKLFFGSGTQLSVL.

The chain recombines TRBV5-4 with TRBJ2-5; 7 bases map to TRBD1. The CDR3 spans 14 residues. With V trimmed by 4 bases and J by 2 bases, 5 bases remained unmatched. The germline CDR1 and CDR2 sequences are SGHNT and YYREEE (reference sequence). This chain's CDR3 is CASSIDREQETQYF. DNA for the CDR3: TGTGCCAGCAGCATCGACAGGGAGCAAGAGACCCAGTACTTC.

This clone was observed once. The V and J genes are TRBV6-4 and TRBJ2-1; 9 bases match TRBD2. V was pared by 7 bases and J by 0 bases, with 19 bases of the junction left unmatched. The CDR3 runs to 20 residues. Germline CDR1 MRHNA, CDR2 SNTAGT. CDR3 residues: CASTVEKAGGAISSYNEQFF. For the CDR3, the DNA is TGTGCCAGCACTGTAGAAAAAGCGGGGGGCGCTATCAGCTCCTACAATGAGCAGTTCTTC.

The chain carries TRBV19 and TRBJ1-1, with D uncertain. Germline V lookup: CDR1 LNHDA, CDR2 SQIVND (reference sequence). Trimming took off 3 bases at V and 3 bases at J, with 8 bases between the two ends. The CDR3 totals 13 residues. DNA of the CDR3: TGTGCCAGTAGTATCGTCGAAGACACTGAAGCTTTCTTT. Protein sequence: CASSIVEDTEAFF.

The V and J genes are TRBV6-5 and TRBJ2-2; 8 bases are shared with TRBD1. With 6 bases clipped from V and 4 bases from J, the junction kept 4 bases outside the gene matches. The length of the CDR3 is 14 residues. Looked up from germline, CDR1 is MNHEY and CDR2 is SVGAGI. The CDR3 bases are TGTGCCAGCAGCCGGACAGGGCCCACCGGGGAGCTGTTTTTT. Protein: CASSRTGPTGELFF.

This clone is medium-sized within its sample. The chain couples TRBV19 to TRBJ1-2; no definite D call. The CDR3 is 13 residues long. The V end was cut by 3 bases, the J end by 3 bases, with 8 bases between. CDR1 is LNHDA, CDR2 SQIVND, per germline (reference sequence). CDR3 bases: TGTGCCAGTAGTATCCATGGGGACTATGGCTACACCTTC. It specifies CASSIHGDYGYTF.

V usage is TRBV24-1 and J usage is TRBJ2-4; no clear D. Looked up from germline, CDR1 is KGHDR and CDR2 is SFDVKD. The CDR3 covers 13 residues. V lost 3 bases to trimming and J lost 4 bases, with 6 bases between them. CDR3 amino acids: CATSDPQKNIQYF. For the CDR3, the DNA is TGTGCCACCAGTGATCCCCAGAAAAACATTCAGTACTTC.

This rearrangement joins TRBV5-4 to TRBJ2-7; D is unclear. CDR1 SGHNT and CDR2 YYREEE come from the germline V gene (reference sequence). Deletions cut 0 bases from V and 2 bases from J, with 6 bases between. The CDR3 runs 13 residues. CDR3 bases: TGTGCCAGCAGCTTGGACTCGCCCTACGAGCAGTACTTC. Amino acid sequence: CASSLDSPYEQYF.

This clone came up once. The rearrangement links TRBV14 to TRBJ2-7; tentatively, D is TRBD2 (5 bases). The CDR3 totals 16 residues. Looked up from germline, CDR1 is SGHDN and CDR2 is FVKESK. Trimming left V 0 bases short and J 7 bases short, with 19 bases between. CDR3 in amino acids: CASSQEIGVARWEQYF. The CDR3 DNA reads TGTGCCAGCAGCCAAGAAATCGGGGTCGCCCGCTGGGAGCAGTACTTC.

V usage is TRBV3-1 (or the pseudogene TRBV3-2) and J usage is TRBJ2-2; D gene unclear. V dropped 0 bases and J dropped 0 bases, with 11 bases sitting between them. The germline gives CDR1 LGHDT, CDR2 YNNKEL (reference sequence). The CDR3 consists of 17 residues. The CDR3 protein is CASSQEAPLPNTGELFF. In nucleotides, the CDR3 is TGTGCCAGCAGCCAAGAGGCCCCGCTCCCGAACACCGGGGAGCTGTTTTTT.

The chain joins TRBV11-2 to TRBJ2-7; TRBD2 is a possible D gene (6 bases). The CDR3 is 16 residues long. Germline V gives CDR1 SGHAT, CDR2 FQNNGV. The V and J ends lost 0 bases and 1 base respectively, with 13 bases between them. CDR3 amino acids: CASSLDREVGSYEQYF. In DNA, the CDR3 is TGTGCCAGCAGCTTAGATAGGGAGGTAGGATCCTACGAGCAGTACTTC.

This rearrangement joins TRBV5-6 to TRBJ2-7; no firm D call. Germline CDR1 reads SGHDT; CDR2 reads YYEEEE. With 0 bases removed from V and 6 bases from J, the gap between germline ends came to 4 bases. The CDR3 totals 11 residues. CDR3 nucleotide sequence: TGTGCCAGCAGCTTGGCAGGCGAGCAGTACTTC. It translates to CASSLAGEQYF.

This clone occurred a few times. The genes are TRBV5-4 and TRBJ2-4, with D perhaps assigned TRBD1 or TRBD2 (6 bases each). The germline gives CDR1 SGHNT, CDR2 YYREEE (reference sequence). CDR3 length: 13 residues. V was shortened by 1 base and J by 8 bases, with 10 bases between the two germline ends. This chain's CDR3 is CASSLNREDIQYF. The CDR3 DNA reads TGTGCCAGCAGCTTGAACAGGGAGGACATTCAGTACTTC.

The chain carries TRBV7-2 and TRBJ2-5; no clear D gene. The V gene's germline CDR1 is SGHTA and CDR2 FQGNSA. CDR3 size: 11 residues. The V and J ends lost 3 bases and 5 bases respectively, with 4 bases between them. Here the CDR3 DNA reads TGTGCCAGCAGCTTCGTCGAGACCCAGTACTTC. As protein: CASSFVETQYF.

This rearrangement joins TRBV12-3 or TRBV12-4 to TRBJ2-4; TRBD1 agrees at 7 bases. V lost 1 base and J lost 9; bases outside the gene matches: 3. The CDR3 sequence is 13 residues long. For the CDR3, the DNA is TGTGCCAGCAGTTTAGGACAGGGTGTCATTCAGTACTTC. As protein: CASSLGQGVIQYF.

The table lists this clone with a few counts. The genes are TRBV7-9 and TRBJ2-2; D not resolved. The CDR3 covers 16 residues. Per germline, CDR1 SEHNR and CDR2 FQNEAQ (reference sequence). Trimming took off 2 bases at V and 7 bases at J, with 17 bases between the two ends. In nucleotides, the CDR3 is TGTGCCAGCAGCTTATCAAGGCAGGCCCCGGGCGGGGAGCTGTTTTTT. It encodes CASSLSRQAPGGELFF.

This clone is labeled as medium-sized (0.01 to 0.1%). The J gene is TRBJ2-3, the V gene TRBV5-1; D call uncertain. The CDR3 has 14 residues. With 2 bases removed from V and 2 bases from J, the gap between germline ends came to 9 bases. From germline, CDR1 is SGHRS and CDR2 YFSETQ. CDR3 DNA sequence: TGCGCCAGCAGCTTTTCCCAATTCACAGATACGCAGTATTTT. It yields the protein CASSFSQFTDTQYF.

V gene TRBV10-2 combines with J gene TRBJ2-7; TRBD2 is a possible D gene (5 bases). Germline values: CDR1 WSHSY, CDR2 SAAADI. CDR3 length: 16 amino acids. V lost 3 bases, J lost 1 base, and 16 bases lay in between. This CDR3 reads CASSDTRRTDSYEQYF. For the CDR3, the DNA is TGCGCCAGCAGTGACACTCGCAGGACTGATTCCTACGAGCAGTACTTC.

This chain connects TRBV6-5 to TRBJ1-1; D is possibly TRBD1 (5 bases). The CDR3 extends over 13 amino acids. Germline V gives CDR1 MNHEY, CDR2 SVGAGI. Between the trimmed V and J ends, which lost 4 bases and 6 bases, there was a span of 12 bases. Here the CDR3 DNA reads TGTGCCAGCAGTTTCGGGGCCTCCCCTGAAGCTTTCTTT. This encodes CASSFGASPEAFF.

J is TRBJ1-2 and V is TRBV9; weak D call: TRBD1 (6 bases). Between the trimmed V and J ends, which lost 5 bases and 2 bases, there was a span of 10 bases. Per germline, CDR1 SGDLS and CDR2 YYNGEE. This CDR3 has 13 residues. The CDR3: CASRSDRNYGYTF. DNA of the CDR3: TGTGCCAGCAGATCGGACAGAAACTATGGCTACACCTTC.

This clone was detected once. The V and J genes are TRBV7-8 and TRBJ2-1; no firm D call. V lost 3 bases to trimming and J lost 0 bases, with 15 bases between them. This CDR3 region has 17 residues. CDR1 is SGHVS, CDR2 FQNEAQ, per germline. The CDR3 DNA sequence: TGTGCCAGCAGCTTCCGGCAGCCCCTCGGCTCCTACAATGAGCAGTTCTTC. Translating gives CASSFRQPLGSYNEQFF.